In its sample, the clone carrying this T cell receptor beta chain was seen a few times. One end of the junction varies from germline; a read error may be responsible. This sample is drawn from a study of blood T cell repertoires in COVID-19. The overall study: Material from acute and convalescent COVID-19 was sourced from the United States, Italy and Spain. From T cells, B-cell-depleted T cells, or PBMCs came the material, which was cDNA or gDNA.

This CDR3 is built from 15 residues. Germline lookup yields CDR1 MNHEY and CDR2 SVGAGI. Sequenced by immunoSEQ multiplex PCR; TCRdb stores in-frame clones only, minus some. Here the sample spans 150,000 to 200,000 clones, about 75% being singletons. The TCR sequence derives from a woman in her 70s with acute or convalescent COVID-19. The sample comprised peripheral blood. The V and J genes are TRBV6-5 and TRBJ1-4; D is unclear. CDR3 sequence: CASSSQFGTNERLFF. CDR3 coding DNA: TGTGCCAGCAGTTCCCAGTTCGGAACTAATGAAAGACTGTTTTTT.